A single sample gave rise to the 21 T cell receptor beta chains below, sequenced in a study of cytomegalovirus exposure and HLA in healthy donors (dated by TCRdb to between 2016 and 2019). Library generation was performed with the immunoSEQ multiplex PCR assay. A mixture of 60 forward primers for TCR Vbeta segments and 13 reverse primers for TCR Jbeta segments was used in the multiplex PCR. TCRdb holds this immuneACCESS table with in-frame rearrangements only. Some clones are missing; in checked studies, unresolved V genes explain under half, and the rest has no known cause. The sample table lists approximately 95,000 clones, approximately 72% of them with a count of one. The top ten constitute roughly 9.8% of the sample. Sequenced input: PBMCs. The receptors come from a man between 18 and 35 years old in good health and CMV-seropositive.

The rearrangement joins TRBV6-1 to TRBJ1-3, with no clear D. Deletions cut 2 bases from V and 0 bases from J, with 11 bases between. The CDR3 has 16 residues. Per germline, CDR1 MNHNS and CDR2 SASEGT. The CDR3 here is CASSEIEGSSGNTIYF. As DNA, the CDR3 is TGTGCCAGCAGTGAAATCGAAGGGAGCTCTGGAAACACCATATATTTT.

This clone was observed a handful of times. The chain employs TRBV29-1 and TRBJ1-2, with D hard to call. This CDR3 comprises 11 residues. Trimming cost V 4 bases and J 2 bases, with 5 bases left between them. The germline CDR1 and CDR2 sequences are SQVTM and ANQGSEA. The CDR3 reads CSVGTNYGYTF. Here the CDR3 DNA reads TGCAGCGTTGGAACAAACTATGGCTACACCTTC. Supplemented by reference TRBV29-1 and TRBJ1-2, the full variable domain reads SAVISQKPSRDICQRGTSLTIQCQVDSQVTMMFWYRQQPGQSLTLIATANQGSEATYESGFVIDKFPISRPNLTFSTLTVSNMSPEDSSIYLCSVGTNYGYTFGSGTRLTVV.

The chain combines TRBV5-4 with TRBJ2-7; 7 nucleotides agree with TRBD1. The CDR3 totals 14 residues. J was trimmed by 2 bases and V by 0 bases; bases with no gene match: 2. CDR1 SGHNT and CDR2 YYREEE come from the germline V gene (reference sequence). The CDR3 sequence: CASSLETGTYEQYV. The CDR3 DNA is TGTGCCAGCAGCTTGGAGACAGGGACCTACGAGCAGTACGTC.

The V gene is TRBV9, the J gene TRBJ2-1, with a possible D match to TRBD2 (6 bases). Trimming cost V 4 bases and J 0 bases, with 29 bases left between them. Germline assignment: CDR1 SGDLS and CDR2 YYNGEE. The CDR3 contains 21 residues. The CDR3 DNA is TGTGCCAGCAGCTCCGCGACCCGGGGCCGGGGGTACGGGAGCTCCTACAATGAGCAGTTCTTC. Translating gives CASSSATRGRGYGSSYNEQFF.

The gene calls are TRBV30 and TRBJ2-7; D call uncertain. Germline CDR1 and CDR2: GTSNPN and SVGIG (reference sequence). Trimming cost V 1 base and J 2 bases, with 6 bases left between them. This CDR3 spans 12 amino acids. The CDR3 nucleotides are TGTGCCTGGAGTGGGCCTCCCTACGAGCAGTACTTC. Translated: CAWSGPPYEQYF.

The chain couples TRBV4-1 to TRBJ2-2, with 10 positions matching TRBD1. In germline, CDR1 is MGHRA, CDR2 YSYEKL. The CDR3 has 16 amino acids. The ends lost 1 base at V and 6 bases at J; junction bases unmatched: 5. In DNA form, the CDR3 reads TGCGCCAGCAGCCAAGTCGGGACAGGGGATCCCGGGGAGCTGTTTTTT. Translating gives CASSQVGTGDPGELFF.

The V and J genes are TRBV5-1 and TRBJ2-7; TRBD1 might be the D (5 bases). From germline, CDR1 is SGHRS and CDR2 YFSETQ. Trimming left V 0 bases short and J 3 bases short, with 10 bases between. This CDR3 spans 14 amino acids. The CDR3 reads CASSLDRGGYEQYF. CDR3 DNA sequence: TGCGCCAGCAGCTTGGATAGGGGCGGCTACGAGCAGTACTTC.

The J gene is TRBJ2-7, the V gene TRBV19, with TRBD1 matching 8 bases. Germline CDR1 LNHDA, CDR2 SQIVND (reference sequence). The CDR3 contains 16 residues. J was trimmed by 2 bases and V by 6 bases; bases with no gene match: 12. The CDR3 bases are TGTGCCAGTAGCAGGTTCGGACAGGGATTTACCTACGAGCAGTACTTC. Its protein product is CASSRFGQGFTYEQYF.

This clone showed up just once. CDR3 sequence reads: CASSDSGGGPSNEQFF. The CDR3 DNA is TGTGCCAGCAGTGACTCTGGCGGGGGCCCCTCTAATGAGCAGTTCTTC. The V call is TRBV6-4, the J call TRBJ2-1; D possibly corresponds to TRBD2 (7 bases). Germline-derived CDR1 and CDR2 are MRHNA and SNTAGT. CDR3 length equals 16 residues. Trimming took off 0 bases at V and 7 bases at J, with 16 bases between the two ends.

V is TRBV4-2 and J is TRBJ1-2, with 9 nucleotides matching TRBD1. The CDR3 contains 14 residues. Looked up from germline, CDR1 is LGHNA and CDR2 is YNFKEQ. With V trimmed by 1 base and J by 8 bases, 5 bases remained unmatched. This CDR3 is CASSQGGQGVGYTF. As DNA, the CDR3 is TGTGCCAGCAGCCAAGGGGGACAGGGTGTCGGCTACACCTTC.

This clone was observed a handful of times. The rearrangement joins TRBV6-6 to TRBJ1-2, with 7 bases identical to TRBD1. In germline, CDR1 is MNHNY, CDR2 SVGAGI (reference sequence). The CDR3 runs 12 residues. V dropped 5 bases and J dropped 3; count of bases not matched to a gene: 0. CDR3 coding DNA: TGTGCCAGCAGTACAGGGGACTATGGCTACACCTTC. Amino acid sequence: CASSTGDYGYTF.

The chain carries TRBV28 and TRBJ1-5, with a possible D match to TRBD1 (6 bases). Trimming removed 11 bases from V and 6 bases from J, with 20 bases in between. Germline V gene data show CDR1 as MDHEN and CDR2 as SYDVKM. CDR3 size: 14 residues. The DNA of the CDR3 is TGTGCCGCCACGCTACAGGGTTATAGTCAGCCCCAGCATTTT. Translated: CAATLQGYSQPQHF.

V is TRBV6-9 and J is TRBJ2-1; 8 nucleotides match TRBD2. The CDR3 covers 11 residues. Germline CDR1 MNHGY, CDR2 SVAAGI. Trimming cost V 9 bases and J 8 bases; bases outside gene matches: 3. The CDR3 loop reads CASPGGDEQFF. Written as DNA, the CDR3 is TGTGCCAGTCCGGGGGGGGATGAGCAGTTCTTC.

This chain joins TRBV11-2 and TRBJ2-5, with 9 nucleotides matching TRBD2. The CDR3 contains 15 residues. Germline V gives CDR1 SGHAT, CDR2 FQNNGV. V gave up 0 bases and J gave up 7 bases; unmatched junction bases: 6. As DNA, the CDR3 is TGTGCCAGCAGCTTAGATCGGGGACTAGCCGGGACCCAGTACTTC. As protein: CASSLDRGLAGTQYF. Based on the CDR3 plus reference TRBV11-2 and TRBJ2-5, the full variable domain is EAGVAQSPRYKIIEKRQSVAFWCNPISGHATLYWYQQILGQGPKLLIQFQNNGVVDDSQLPKDRFSAERLKGVDSTLKIQPAKLEDSAVYLCASSLDRGLAGTQYFGPGTRLLVL.

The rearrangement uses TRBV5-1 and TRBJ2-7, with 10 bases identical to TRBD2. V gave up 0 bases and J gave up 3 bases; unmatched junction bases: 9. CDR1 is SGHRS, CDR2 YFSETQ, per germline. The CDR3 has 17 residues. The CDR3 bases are TGCGCCAGCAGCTTGGAGTTACTAGCGGGGCCAAACTACGAGCAGTACTTC. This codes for CASSLELLAGPNYEQYF.

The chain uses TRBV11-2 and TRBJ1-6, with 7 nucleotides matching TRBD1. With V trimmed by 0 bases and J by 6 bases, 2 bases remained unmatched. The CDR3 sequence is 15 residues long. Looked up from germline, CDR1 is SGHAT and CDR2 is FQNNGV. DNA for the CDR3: TGTGCCAGCAGCTTAGAATGGGACAGTAATTCACCCCTCCACTTT. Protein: CASSLEWDSNSPLHF. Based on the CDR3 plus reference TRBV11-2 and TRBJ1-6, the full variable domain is EAGVAQSPRYKIIEKRQSVAFWCNPISGHATLYWYQQILGQGPKLLIQFQNNGVVDDSQLPKDRFSAERLKGVDSTLKIQPAKLEDSAVYLCASSLEWDSNSPLHFGNGTRLTVT.

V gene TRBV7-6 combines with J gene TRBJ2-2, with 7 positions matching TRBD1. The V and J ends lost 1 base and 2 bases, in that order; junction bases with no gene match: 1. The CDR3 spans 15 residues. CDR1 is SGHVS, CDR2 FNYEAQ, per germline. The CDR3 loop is CASSLGTGNTGELFF. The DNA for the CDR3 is TGTGCCAGCAGCTTAGGGACAGGAAACACCGGGGAGCTGTTTTTT.

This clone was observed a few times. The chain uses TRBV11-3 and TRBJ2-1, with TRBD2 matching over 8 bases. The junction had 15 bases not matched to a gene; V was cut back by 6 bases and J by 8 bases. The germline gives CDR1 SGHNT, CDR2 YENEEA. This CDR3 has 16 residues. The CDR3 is CASSPGAGGSNDEQFF. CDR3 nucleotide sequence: TGTGCCAGCAGTCCGGGGGCGGGGGGAAGTAACGATGAGCAGTTCTTC.

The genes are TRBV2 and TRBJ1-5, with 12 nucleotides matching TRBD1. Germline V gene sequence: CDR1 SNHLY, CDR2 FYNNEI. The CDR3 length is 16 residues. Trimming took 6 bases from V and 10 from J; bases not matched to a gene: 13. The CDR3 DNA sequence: TGTGCCAGCAGAGATTCAAACCGGGACAGGGGGCTTCCCCAGCATTTT. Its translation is CASRDSNRDRGLPQHF.

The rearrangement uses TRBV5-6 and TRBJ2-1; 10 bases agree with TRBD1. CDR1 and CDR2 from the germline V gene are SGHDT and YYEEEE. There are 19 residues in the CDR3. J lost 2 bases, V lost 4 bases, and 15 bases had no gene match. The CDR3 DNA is TGTGCCAGCAGCCCCGGGACAGGGGAGAGGACAAAAACCTACAATGAGCAGTTCTTC. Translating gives CASSPGTGERTKTYNEQFF.

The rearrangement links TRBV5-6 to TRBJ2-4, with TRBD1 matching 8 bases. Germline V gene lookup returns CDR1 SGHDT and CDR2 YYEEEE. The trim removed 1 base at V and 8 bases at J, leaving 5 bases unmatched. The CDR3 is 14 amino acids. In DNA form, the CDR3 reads TGTGCCAGCAGCTTGTCAGGGGGCGGAGACATTCAGTACTTC. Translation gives CASSLSGGGDIQYF.